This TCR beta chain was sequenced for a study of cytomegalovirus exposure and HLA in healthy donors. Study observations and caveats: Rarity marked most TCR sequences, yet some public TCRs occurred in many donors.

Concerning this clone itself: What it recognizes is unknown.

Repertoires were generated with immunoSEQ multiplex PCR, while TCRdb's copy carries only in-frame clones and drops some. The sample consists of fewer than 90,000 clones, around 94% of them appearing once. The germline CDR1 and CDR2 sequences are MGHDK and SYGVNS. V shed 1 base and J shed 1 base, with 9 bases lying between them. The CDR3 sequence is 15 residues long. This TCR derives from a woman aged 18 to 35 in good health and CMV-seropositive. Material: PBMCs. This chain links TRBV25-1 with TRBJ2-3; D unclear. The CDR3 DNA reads TGTGCCAGCAGTGAATCGGAGTCTCGCACAGATACGCAGTATTTT. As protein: CASSESESRTDTQYF.